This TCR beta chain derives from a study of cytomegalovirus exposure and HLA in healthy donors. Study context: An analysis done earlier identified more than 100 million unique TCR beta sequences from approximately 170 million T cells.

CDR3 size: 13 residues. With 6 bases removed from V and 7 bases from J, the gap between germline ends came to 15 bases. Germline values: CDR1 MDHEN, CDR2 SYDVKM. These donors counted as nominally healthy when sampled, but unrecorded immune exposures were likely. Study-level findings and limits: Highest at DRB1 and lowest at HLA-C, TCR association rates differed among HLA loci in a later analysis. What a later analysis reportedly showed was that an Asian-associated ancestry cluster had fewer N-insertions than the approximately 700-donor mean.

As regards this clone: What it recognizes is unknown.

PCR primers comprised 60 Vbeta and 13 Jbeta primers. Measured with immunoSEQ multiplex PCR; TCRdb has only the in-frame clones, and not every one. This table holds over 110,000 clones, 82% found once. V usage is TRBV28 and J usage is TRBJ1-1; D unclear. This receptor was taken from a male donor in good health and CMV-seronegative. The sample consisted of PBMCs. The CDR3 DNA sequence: TGTGCCAGCAGGTTTAGAGGGATTTATGAAGCTTTCTTT. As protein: CASRFRGIYEAFF.